The 12 T cell receptor beta chains reported below all come from one sample, sequenced in a study of human T cells and chemical hapten exposure. Total RNA came from unfractionated whole blood. TCRdb re-called the 5' RACE reads through MiXCR, storing one row per CDR3 protein. The sample shows approximately 110,000 distinct CDR3 sequences, approximately 19% of them seen only once. The source is a human donor in good health.

CDR3 protein: CSVLGASGDTGELFF. CDR3 coding DNA: TGCAGCGTCCTCGGGGCTAGCGGGGACACCGGGGAGCTGTTTTTT. J is TRBJ2-2 and V is TRBV29-1; 9 positions agree with TRBD2. With 6 bases clipped from V and 3 bases from J, the junction kept 8 bases outside the gene matches. In germline, CDR1 is SQVTM, CDR2 ANQGSEA. The CDR3 spans 15 residues.

This clonotype was detected a few times. The chain links TRBV6-5 to TRBJ1-1; no clear D gene. V gave up 2 bases and J gave up 1 base, with 17 bases separating them. In germline, CDR1 is MNHEY, CDR2 SVGAGI. The CDR3 is 17 residues long. CDR3 region: CASSYRAASKANTEAFF. The DNA for the CDR3 is TGTGCCAGCAGTTACAGGGCAGCGTCAAAGGCGAACACTGAAGCTTTCTTT.

This chain connects TRBV10-3 to TRBJ1-5, with TRBD1 identical over 10 bases. The J segment lost 4 bases and the V segment lost 2 bases, leaving 2 bases of the junction unmatched. Germline-derived CDR1 and CDR2 are ENHRY and SYGVKD. The CDR3 loop spans 15 amino acids. This CDR3 reads CAISEGGQGNQPQHF. CDR3 DNA: TGTGCCATCAGTGAGGGGGGACAGGGGAATCAGCCCCAGCATTTT.

This clonotype was counted only a few times. CDR3 residues: CASSAQGLSNQPQHF. DNA of the CDR3: TGCGCCAGCAGCGCACAGGGGTTGAGCAATCAGCCCCAGCATTTT. The chain combines TRBV4-1 with TRBJ1-5; TRBD1 matches 7 bases. In germline, CDR1 is MGHRA, CDR2 YSYEKL. The V and J ends lost 5 bases and 1 base, in that order; junction bases with no gene match: 5. The CDR3 is 15 residues long.

The CDR3 DNA is TGTGCCAGCAGCGCCGCCGGGACAGGAGCCTACGAGCAGTACTTC. This gives the protein CASSAAGTGAYEQYF. The J gene is TRBJ2-7, the V gene TRBV28; the match to TRBD1 covers 8 bases. With 6 bases clipped from V and 2 bases from J, the junction kept 9 bases outside the gene matches. This CDR3 has 15 amino acids. CDR1 and CDR2 from the germline V gene are MDHEN and SYDVKM.

The gene calls are TRBV12-3 or TRBV12-4 and TRBJ1-1; D may be TRBD1 (5 bases). CDR3 length: 17 residues. Trimming took off 7 bases at V and 4 bases at J, with 25 bases between the two ends. The CDR3 loop reads CASTLRGFGEVGTEAFF. The CDR3 coding sequence is TGTGCCAGCACCCTTAGGGGTTTCGGGGAGGTAGGCACTGAAGCTTTCTTT.

This clonotype showed up just a few times. The chain has TRBV7-2 and TRBJ2-1; the D gene is possibly TRBD2 (6 bases). There are 16 residues in the CDR3. Germline V gives CDR1 SGHTA, CDR2 FQGNSA. The V and J ends lost 1 base and 3 bases respectively, with 13 bases between them. CDR3 residues: CASSLEAGSLYNEQFF. For the CDR3, the DNA is TGTGCCAGCAGCTTAGAGGCGGGATCCCTCTACAATGAGCAGTTCTTC. Supplemented by reference TRBV7-2 and TRBJ2-1, the full variable domain reads GAGVSQSPSNKVTEKGKDVELRCDPISGHTALYWYRQSLGQGLEFLIYFQGNSAPDKSGLPSDRFSAERTGGSVSTLTIQRTQQEDSAVYLCASSLEAGSLYNEQFFGPGTRLTVL.

The CDR3 spells CASSLWTGEPYTEAFF. The CDR3 DNA is TGTGCCAGCAGTTTATGGACAGGGGAACCCTACACTGAAGCTTTCTTT. The chain joins TRBV27 to TRBJ1-1; 9 bases agree with TRBD1. CDR1 is MNHEY and CDR2 is SMNVEV in the germline V gene (reference sequence). V lost 1 base and J lost 3; bases outside the gene matches: 6. The CDR3 contains 16 residues.

The genes are TRBV7-2 and TRBJ1-1; the D is unclear. Germline values: CDR1 SGHTA, CDR2 FQGNSA. The CDR3 has 13 residues. Trimming took 0 bases from V and 5 from J, leaving 7 bases between them. The CDR3 DNA sequence: TGTGCCAGCAGCTTAGCAGGGCTTACTGAAGCTTTCTTT. Protein: CASSLAGLTEAFF.

The chain uses TRBV28 and TRBJ1-5, with 7 bases that match TRBD1. From germline, CDR1 is MDHEN and CDR2 SYDVKM. The CDR3 is 15 amino acids. V lost 2 bases, J lost 1 base, and 2 bases stayed unmatched. In nucleotides, the CDR3 is TGTGCCAGCAGTTTACCGACAGGGAGCAATCAGCCCCAGCATTTT. Amino acids: CASSLPTGSNQPQHF.

The V and J genes are TRBV27 and TRBJ2-3, with 7 bases that match TRBD2. The CDR3 is made up of 15 amino acids. V lost 8 bases, J lost 0 bases, and 8 bases stayed unmatched. The germline gives CDR1 MNHEY, CDR2 SMNVEV (reference sequence). The CDR3 DNA is TGTGCCAGCCGGGGACTACGCCCAAGCACAGATACGCAGTATTTT. Protein: CASRGLRPSTDTQYF.

This CDR3 is CASSRTASNSPLHF. The CDR3 DNA is TGTGCCAGCAGTAGGACAGCCTCAAATTCACCCCTCCACTTT. The gene calls are TRBV2 and TRBJ1-6; D might be TRBD1 (6 bases). The CDR3 covers 14 residues. Per the germline V gene, CDR1 is SNHLY and CDR2 is FYNNEI. Trimming stripped 5 bases from V and 7 bases from J, with 12 bases between.